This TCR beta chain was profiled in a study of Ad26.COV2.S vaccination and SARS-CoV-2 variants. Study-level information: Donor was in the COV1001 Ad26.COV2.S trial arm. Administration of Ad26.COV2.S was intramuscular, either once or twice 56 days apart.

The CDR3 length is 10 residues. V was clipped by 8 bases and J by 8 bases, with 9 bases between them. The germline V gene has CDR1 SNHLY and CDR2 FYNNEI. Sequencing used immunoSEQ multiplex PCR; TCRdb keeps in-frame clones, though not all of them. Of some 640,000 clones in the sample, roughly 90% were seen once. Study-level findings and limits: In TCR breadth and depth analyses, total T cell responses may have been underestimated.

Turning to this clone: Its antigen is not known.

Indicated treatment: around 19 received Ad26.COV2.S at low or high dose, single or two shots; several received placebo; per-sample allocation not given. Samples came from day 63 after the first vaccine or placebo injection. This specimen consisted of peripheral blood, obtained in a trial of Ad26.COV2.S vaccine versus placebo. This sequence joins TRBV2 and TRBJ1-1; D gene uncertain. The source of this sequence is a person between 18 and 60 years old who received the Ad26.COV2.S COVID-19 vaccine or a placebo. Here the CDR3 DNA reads TGTGCCAGCGGTTTTGGAGAAGCTTTCTTT. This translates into CASGFGEAFF.